A single sample gave rise to the 16 T cell receptor beta chains below, sequenced in a study of patients and donors after allogeneic stem cell transplantation. One entry per CDR3 protein, called by TCRdb with MiXCR from the RT-PCR reads. Altogether 390,000 or so distinct CDR3 sequences are present, 16% being singletons, with the ten largest covering 7% to 7.5%. Sequencing used blood, either unsorted or a sorted T cell fraction (not recorded which). All receptors come from a human donor who was either an allogeneic HSCT recipient or a stem cell or donor lymphocyte infusion donor (not recorded which). It is not recorded whose cells these are; they may come from a transplant donor.

The V gene is TRBV20-1, the J gene TRBJ2-1, with TRBD2 identical over 9 bases. Germline CDR1 reads DFQATT; CDR2 reads SNEGSKA (reference sequence). The CDR3 consists of 16 residues. Losses at the gene ends were 2 bases for V and 3 bases for J; bases not matched to a gene: 8. The CDR3 protein is CSARQPGLALYNEQFF. The CDR3, as DNA: TGCAGTGCTAGACAACCGGGACTAGCCCTCTACAATGAGCAGTTCTTC.

The V gene is TRBV12-3 or TRBV12-4, the J gene TRBJ1-6, with 7 bases lining up with TRBD1. This CDR3 contains 14 residues. With 3 bases clipped from V and 11 bases from J, the junction kept 7 bases outside the gene matches. This CDR3 is CASSFDRVGTPLHF. As DNA, the CDR3 is TGTGCCAGCAGTTTCGACAGGGTCGGGACACCCCTCCACTTT.

This chain joins TRBV6-1 and TRBJ1-2; D perhaps matches TRBD1 (5 bases). CDR1 MNHNS and CDR2 SASEGT come from the germline V gene. The CDR3 is 16 amino acids. V was shortened by 6 bases and J by 8 bases, with 25 bases between the two germline ends. The CDR3 spells CASSLSSGDGARGYTF. The DNA for the CDR3 is TGTGCCAGCAGCCTCTCCTCGGGGGACGGTGCAAGAGGCTACACCTTC.

The sample holds a few counts of this clonotype. The chain joins TRBV7-2 to TRBJ2-1, with D hard to call. Germline values: CDR1 SGHTA, CDR2 FQGNSA. V shed 3 bases and J shed 5 bases, with 8 bases lying between them. CDR3 length: 13 residues. The CDR3 DNA follows: TGTGCCAGCAGCTTTCTTATGAACAATGAGCAGTTCTTC. Amino acids: CASSFLMNNEQFF.

The chain has TRBV4-3 and TRBJ2-3; D might be TRBD1 or TRBD2, each matching 5 bases. The CDR3 extends over 13 amino acids. Trimming cost V 5 bases and J 6 bases, with 12 bases left between them. The V gene's germline CDR1 is LGHNA and CDR2 YSLEER. The chain's CDR3 is CASSWGSRDTQYF. DNA for the CDR3: TGCGCCAGCAGCTGGGGGAGTAGGGATACGCAGTATTTT.

At least ten counts were recorded for this clonotype. CDR3 nucleotides: TGCAGCGTTTCTAGACAGGGGGGCCTCTACGAGCAGTACTTC. Translating it yields CSVSRQGGLYEQYF. The V gene is TRBV29-1, the J gene TRBJ2-7; 9 nucleotides align to TRBD1. CDR1 is SQVTM, CDR2 ANQGSEA, per germline. J was trimmed by 3 bases and V by 5 bases; bases with no gene match: 8. This CDR3 has 14 residues.

The chain recombines TRBV24-1 with TRBJ1-1; D call uncertain. V gave up 7 bases and J gave up 1 base, with 3 bases separating them. Germline assignment: CDR1 KGHDR and CDR2 SFDVKD. This CDR3 spans 11 amino acids. The CDR3 here is CATRTNTEAFF. The CDR3 region has the DNA TGTGCCACCAGGACGAACACTGAAGCTTTCTTT.

This clonotype has at least ten counts. V is TRBV10-3 and J is TRBJ2-7; 12 bases fit TRBD2. The CDR3 covers 13 residues. CDR1 is ENHRY and CDR2 is SYGVKD in the germline V gene. With V trimmed by 10 bases and J by 6 bases, 7 bases remained unmatched. The chain's CDR3 is CATRLAGESEQYF. The CDR3 DNA follows: TGTGCCACCCGACTAGCGGGAGAAAGCGAGCAGTACTTC.

Ten or more counts support this clonotype. The rearrangement links TRBV29-1 to TRBJ2-5, with D perhaps matching TRBD1 (6 bases). V lost 4 bases, J lost 5 bases, and 8 bases lay in between. CDR3 length equals 11 residues. CDR1 and CDR2 from the germline V gene are SQVTM and ANQGSEA. The CDR3 loop reads CSVGQVETQYF. The CDR3 DNA reads TGCAGCGTTGGACAGGTTGAGACCCAGTACTTC. The whole variable domain, filled in from reference TRBV29-1 and TRBJ2-5, reads SAVISQKPSRDICQRGTSLTIQCQVDSQVTMMFWYRQQPGQSLTLIATANQGSEATYESGFVIDKFPISRPNLTFSTLTVSNMSPEDSSIYLCSVGQVETQYFGPGTRLLVL.

This clonotype showed up just a few times. The rearrangement joins TRBV12-3 or TRBV12-4 to TRBJ2-3; 8 nucleotides agree with TRBD2. There are 17 residues in the CDR3. The V gene end was trimmed by 7 bases and the J gene end by 5 bases; junction bases not matched to a gene: 17. CDR3 loop: CASTLAPVAGGIDTQYF. Written as DNA, the CDR3 is TGTGCCAGCACCCTCGCCCCGGTGGCGGGAGGAATAGATACGCAGTATTTT.

The chain is built from TRBV18 and TRBJ2-7, with 9 positions matching TRBD1. With V trimmed by 5 bases and J by 6 bases, 5 bases remained unmatched. The CDR3 totals 13 residues. Germline V CDR1 and CDR2: KGHSH, LQKENI. The CDR3 protein is CASSGDRVGEQYF. The DNA for the CDR3 is TGTGCCAGCTCAGGGGACAGGGTAGGCGAGCAGTACTTC.

V gene TRBV7-3 combines with J gene TRBJ1-2; D may be TRBD1 (6 bases). Germline loops: CDR1 SGHTA, CDR2 FQGTGA. The CDR3 runs to 15 residues. The V end lost 1 base, the J end lost 4 bases, and 13 bases lay between the germline ends. CDR3 sequence: CASSLNSGDTYGYTF. The CDR3 nucleotides are TGTGCCAGCAGCTTAAACTCAGGGGACACCTATGGCTACACCTTC.

This clonotype was detected only a few times. V and J are TRBV4-1 and TRBJ1-4; 9 bases line up with TRBD1. CDR3 length: 17 amino acids. CDR1 is MGHRA and CDR2 is YSYEKL in the germline V gene. Trimming cost V 2 bases and J 10 bases; bases outside gene matches: 14. The DNA of the CDR3 is TGCGCCAGCAGCCAACCCCTTCGCGGACAGGGGTTTAGAAAACTGTTTTTT. This translates into CASSQPLRGQGFRKLFF.

The rearrangement joins TRBV19 to TRBJ2-1; 8 bases map to TRBD2. Germline assignment: CDR1 LNHDA and CDR2 SQIVND (reference sequence). The CDR3 length is 15 residues. J was trimmed by 2 bases and V by 6 bases; bases with no gene match: 6. The CDR3 region has the DNA TGTGCCAGTAGGTCAGCGGGAGTCCCCTACAATGAGCAGTTCTTC. This codes for CASRSAGVPYNEQFF.

V and J are TRBV5-1 and TRBJ2-2; TRBD1 aligns across 8 bases. Trimming at V came to 4 bases and at J to 3 bases, leaving 14 bases not matched to a gene. Germline lookup yields CDR1 SGHRS and CDR2 YFSETQ. The CDR3 is 18 amino acids. CDR3 bases: TGCGCCAGCAGCCAGGACCCCGGGACAGGCCGCCACACCGGGGAGCTGTTTTTT. It translates to CASSQDPGTGRHTGELFF.

The rearrangement joins TRBV4-3 to TRBJ1-4; 8 positions agree with TRBD1. The CDR3 length is 16 residues. The germline V gene has CDR1 LGHNA and CDR2 YSLEER. The V segment lost 0 bases and the J segment 8 bases; nucleotides outside the gene matches: 8. CDR3 amino acids: CASSQEPPRGREKLFF. In DNA form, the CDR3 reads TGCGCCAGCAGCCAAGAGCCCCCCAGGGGGCGAGAAAAACTGTTTTTT.